Each of the 14 T cell receptor beta chains below was sequenced from the same sample in a study of T cell responses to AZD1222 COVID-19 vaccine. Libraries were prepared by immunoSEQ multiplex PCR; TCRdb keeps only in-frame clonotypes and omits some of them. There are about 100,000 clones in the sample; 80% to 95% occur only once, and approximately 1.7% lies in the top ten. The specimen was peripheral blood, collected on day 0 of AZD1222 vaccination. The receptors derive from an adult in good health.

This clone has a handful of counts. J is TRBJ1-2 and V is TRBV11-2; perhaps TRBD1 as D (5 bases). V was shortened by 5 bases and J by 8 bases, with 15 bases between the two germline ends. Germline-derived CDR1 and CDR2 are SGHAT and FQNNGV. The CDR3 spans 13 residues. The CDR3 loop reads CASSPGSGHGYTF. DNA for the CDR3: TGTGCCAGCAGCCCGGGGTCGGGGCACGGCTACACCTTC. Variable domain in full (rest from reference TRBV11-2 and TRBJ1-2): EAGVAQSPRYKIIEKRQSVAFWCNPISGHATLYWYQQILGQGPKLLIQFQNNGVVDDSQLPKDRFSAERLKGVDSTLKIQPAKLEDSAVYLCASSPGSGHGYTFGSGTRLTVV.

The chain uses TRBV2 and TRBJ1-2, with 7 bases lining up with TRBD1. The CDR3 loop spans 18 amino acids. CDR1 SNHLY and CDR2 FYNNEI come from the germline V gene. Trimming cost V 6 bases and J 2 bases; bases outside gene matches: 18. The CDR3 reads CASRDPGAADRMNYGYTF. In DNA, the CDR3 is TGTGCCAGCAGGGACCCGGGGGCGGCGGACAGGATGAACTATGGCTACACCTTC.

This clone was found a few times. The V call is TRBV13, the J call TRBJ1-3; D unresolved. This CDR3 comprises 14 residues. The V gene lost 5 bases and the J gene lost 0 bases, with 8 bases spanning the gap. The V gene's germline CDR1 is PRHDT and CDR2 FYEKMQ (reference sequence). In DNA form, the CDR3 reads TGTGCCAGCAGCCCGTACACCTCTGGAAACACCATATATTTT. The encoded protein is CASSPYTSGNTIYF.

The rearrangement links TRBV27 to TRBJ1-4; 10 positions agree with TRBD1. V trimming: 4 bases; J trimming: 6 bases; junction bases outside the gene matches: 2. CDR1 is MNHEY and CDR2 is SMNVEV in the germline V gene (reference sequence). This CDR3 region has 14 residues. The CDR3 DNA sequence: TGTGCCAGCAGTTGGGACAGGGGAGATGAAAAACTGTTTTTT. Translated: CASSWDRGDEKLFF.

The genes are TRBV29-1 and TRBJ1-1; possibly TRBD1 for D (5 bases). The V end was cut by 8 bases, the J end by 7 bases, with 14 bases between. Germline V lookup: CDR1 SQVTM, CDR2 ANQGSEA. The CDR3 is 11 residues long. CDR3 coding DNA: TGCAGCATCAGACGGGGCAATGAAGCTTTCTTT. Amino acids: CSIRRGNEAFF. The whole variable domain, remainder taken from reference TRBV29-1 and TRBJ1-1, is SAVISQKPSRDICQRGTSLTIQCQVDSQVTMMFWYRQQPGQSLTLIATANQGSEATYESGFVIDKFPISRPNLTFSTLTVSNMSPEDSSIYLCSIRRGNEAFFGQGTRLTVV.

The rearrangement joins TRBV3-1 (or the pseudogene TRBV3-2) to TRBJ2-1, with D tentatively TRBD1 (6 bases). The V gene's germline CDR1 is LGHDT and CDR2 YNNKEL (reference sequence). V was shortened by 6 bases and J by 4 bases, with 19 bases between the two germline ends. This CDR3 comprises 16 residues. DNA for the CDR3: TGTGCCAGCAGGGACCGAAGGGGGTCCGGATACAATGAGCAGTTCTTC. Encoded protein: CASRDRRGSGYNEQFF.

V is TRBV5-1 and J is TRBJ1-2; 9 bases line up with TRBD1. Germline CDR1 is SGHRS and CDR2 is YFSETQ. V was pared by 2 bases and J by 6 bases, with 5 bases of the junction left unmatched. This CDR3 is 14 amino acids long. CDR3 in amino acids: CASSLLQGANGYTF. The CDR3 DNA follows: TGCGCCAGCAGCTTACTACAGGGGGCGAATGGCTACACCTTC.

Notes on this clone: The junction departs from the called germline gene at one end, perhaps through a read error. CDR3 amino acids: CASSPTVGSTIHF. In nucleotides, the CDR3 is TGTGCCAGCAGCCCGACCGTGGGCTCAACCATCCACTTC. The chain is built from TRBV14 and TRBJ1-2; D is undetermined. The germline gives CDR1 SGHDN, CDR2 FVKESK. The CDR3 loop spans 13 amino acids.

This clone was observed a single time. The chain joins TRBV7-9 to TRBJ1-3; tentative D call: TRBD1 (6 bases). V lost 5 bases to trimming and J lost 0 bases, with 14 bases between them. CDR3 length: 16 residues. Per the germline V gene, CDR1 is SEHNR and CDR2 is FQNEAQ (reference sequence). DNA of the CDR3: TGTGCCAGCAGCCCGGGACACAGCACCTCTGGAAACACCATATATTTT. This codes for CASSPGHSTSGNTIYF.

CDR3 amino acids: CASSPRGTSGGYNEQFF. In DNA, the CDR3 is TGTGCCAGCAGCCCGAGGGGCACTAGCGGAGGATACAATGAGCAGTTCTTC. The chain recombines TRBV9 with TRBJ2-1, with 8 bases matching TRBD2. From germline, CDR1 is SGDLS and CDR2 YYNGEE. The CDR3 has 17 amino acids. The ends lost 4 bases at V and 4 bases at J; junction bases unmatched: 13.

The chain links TRBV27 to TRBJ2-1; a weak D match, TRBD2 (7 bases). V was cut by 4 bases and J by 9 bases, with 16 bases left in between. CDR1 is MNHEY and CDR2 is SMNVEV in the germline V gene (reference sequence). This CDR3 is 14 amino acids long. The CDR3 reads CASSSGGQGFEQFF. CDR3 coding DNA: TGTGCCAGCAGTTCCGGGGGGCAGGGGTTTGAGCAGTTCTTC.

The rearrangement links TRBV9 to TRBJ2-7; D perhaps matches TRBD2 (7 bases). CDR1 is SGDLS, CDR2 YYNGEE, per germline. With 0 bases removed from V and 5 bases from J, the gap between germline ends came to 15 bases. CDR3 size: 15 residues. CDR3 protein: CASSVEGGHMDEQYF. CDR3 bases: TGTGCCAGCAGCGTAGAGGGGGGGCACATGGACGAGCAGTACTTC.

The genes are TRBV6-5 and TRBJ1-5; D not resolved. The CDR3 loop spans 16 amino acids. CDR1 is MNHEY and CDR2 is SVGAGI in the germline V gene. V shed 4 bases and J shed 4 bases, with 17 bases lying between them. In DNA form, the CDR3 reads TGTGCCAGCAGTTCTCAAGACCATTTTCCTAATCAGCCCCAGCATTTT. It codes for CASSSQDHFPNQPQHF.

This sequence joins TRBV27 and TRBJ2-5; 11 positions match TRBD1. The V and J ends lost 5 bases and 7 bases, in that order; junction bases with no gene match: 9. CDR3 size: 15 residues. Per the germline V gene, CDR1 is MNHEY and CDR2 is SMNVEV (reference sequence). The CDR3 DNA reads as TGTGCCAGCAGTAACGGGACAGGGGGAGGATTGACCCAGTACTTC. This sequence encodes CASSNGTGGGLTQYF.